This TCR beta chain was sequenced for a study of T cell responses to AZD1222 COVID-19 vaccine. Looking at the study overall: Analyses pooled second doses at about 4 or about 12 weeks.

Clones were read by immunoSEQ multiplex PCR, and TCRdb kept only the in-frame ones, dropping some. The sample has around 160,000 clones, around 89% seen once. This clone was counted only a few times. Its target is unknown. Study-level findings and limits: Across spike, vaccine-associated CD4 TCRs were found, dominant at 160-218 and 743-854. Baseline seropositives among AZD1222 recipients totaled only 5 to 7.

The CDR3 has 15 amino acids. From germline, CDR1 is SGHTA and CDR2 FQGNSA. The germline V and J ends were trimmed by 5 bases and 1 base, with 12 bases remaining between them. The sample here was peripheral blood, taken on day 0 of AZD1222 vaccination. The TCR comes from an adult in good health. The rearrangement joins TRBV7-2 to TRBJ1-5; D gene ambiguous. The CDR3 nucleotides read TGTGCCAGCAGCCGTCTTGGAGGGAGCAATCAGCCCCAGCATTTT. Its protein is CASSRLGGSNQPQHF.